This passage covers 19 T cell receptor beta chains from one sample sequenced in a study of cytomegalovirus exposure and HLA in healthy donors. Primers for the PCR totalled 60 Vbeta and 13 Jbeta. Some clones are missing from TCRdb's copy, which holds only in-frame ones; the method was immunoSEQ multiplex PCR. The repertoire holds 120,000 to 150,000 clones, with 65% to 90% as singletons. What was sequenced was PBMCs. All receptors derive from a woman aged 30 to 39 in good health and CMV-seronegative.

This clone has only a few counts. The V call is TRBV4-3, the J call TRBJ1-4; 8 bases map to TRBD1. CDR3 length: 14 amino acids. V lost 8 bases, J lost 3 bases, and 5 bases stayed unmatched. Germline V CDR1 and CDR2: LGHNA, YSLEER. CDR3 in DNA: TGCGCCAGCGGTGGGACAGGCCCTAATGAAAAACTGTTTTTT. This translates into CASGGTGPNEKLFF.

The gene calls are TRBV2 and TRBJ2-2; 7 bases fit TRBD2. This CDR3 is 15 amino acids long. Per germline, CDR1 SNHLY and CDR2 FYNNEI. V dropped 4 bases and J dropped 5; count of bases not matched to a gene: 7. CDR3 loop: CASSAVGGRTGELFF. The CDR3 DNA reads as TGTGCCAGCAGTGCGGTGGGGGGGAGGACCGGGGAGCTGTTTTTT.

The chain employs TRBV29-1 and TRBJ2-7; D is perhaps TRBD2 (6 bases). V lost 7 bases, J lost 3 bases, and 13 bases lay in between. The CDR3 length is 12 residues. CDR1 and CDR2 from the germline V gene are SQVTM and ANQGSEA. The CDR3 here is CSAEGLGYEQYF. As DNA, the CDR3 is TGCAGCGCTGAGGGACTGGGCTACGAGCAGTACTTC.

In its sample, this clone was seen once. The chain carries TRBV12-5 and TRBJ2-3, with 7 bases that match TRBD2. CDR3 length: 17 amino acids. In germline, CDR1 is LGHNT, CDR2 FRNRAP. Losses at the gene ends were 6 bases for V and 0 bases for J; bases not matched to a gene: 12. Here the CDR3 reads CASGRPSSGSSTDTQYF. The CDR3 coding sequence is TGTGCTAGTGGCCGACCCTCTAGCGGCTCTAGCACAGATACGCAGTATTTT.

The chain links TRBV2 to TRBJ2-5; D gene uncertain. CDR3 size: 14 residues. Germline assignment: CDR1 SNHLY and CDR2 FYNNEI. Trimming took off 1 base at V and 5 bases at J, with 11 bases between the two ends. The CDR3 nucleotides are TGTGCCAGCAGTGAAGTGCTCGAGAAGGAGACCCAGTACTTC. It translates to CASSEVLEKETQYF.

V usage is TRBV7-2 and J usage is TRBJ2-7; a possible D gene is TRBD1 (6 bases). This CDR3 has 14 residues. Germline CDR1 is SGHTA and CDR2 is FQGNSA. Trimming cost V 4 bases and J 7 bases, with 17 bases left between them. The CDR3 region is CASSWDNYEQEQYF. The CDR3 DNA reads as TGTGCCAGCAGCTGGGACAACTACGAGCAGGAGCAGTACTTC. Supplemented by reference TRBV7-2 and TRBJ2-7, the full variable domain reads GAGVSQSPSNKVTEKGKDVELRCDPISGHTALYWYRQSLGQGLEFLIYFQGNSAPDKSGLPSDRFSAERTGGSVSTLTIQRTQQEDSAVYLCASSWDNYEQEQYFGPGTRLTVT.

This clone was seen more than once but under ten times. The rearrangement uses TRBV4-1 and TRBJ2-7; D unclear. Germline CDR1 MGHRA, CDR2 YSYEKL. V lost 4 bases and J lost 4, with 17 bases in between. The CDR3 totals 15 residues. In DNA, the CDR3 is TGCGCCAGCAGCCCCATGGCCGGGTTATCTTACGAGCAGTACTTC. This sequence encodes CASSPMAGLSYEQYF.

The chain carries TRBV30 and TRBJ2-5; 12 bases fit TRBD2. The germline gives CDR1 GTSNPN, CDR2 SVGIG (reference sequence). Trimming took 2 bases from V and 6 from J; bases not matched to a gene: 16. The CDR3 sequence is 18 residues long. CDR3 residues: CAWSRALAGGPTAQTQYF. CDR3 sequence (DNA): TGTGCCTGGAGTCGCGCGCTAGCGGGAGGGCCGACGGCTCAGACCCAGTACTTC.

This clone showed up just a few times. J is TRBJ2-3 and V is TRBV5-1; 10 nucleotides agree with TRBD1. This CDR3 region has 15 residues. With 4 bases clipped from V and 4 bases from J, the junction kept 6 bases outside the gene matches. The germline gives CDR1 SGHRS, CDR2 YFSETQ. The CDR3 DNA is TGCGCCAGCAGCGAGACAGGGGGCACATCAGATACGCAGTATTTT. It specifies CASSETGGTSDTQYF.

The chain employs TRBV18 and TRBJ2-7, with 11 bases that match TRBD2. From germline, CDR1 is KGHSH and CDR2 LQKENI. The CDR3 loop spans 16 amino acids. Trimming at V came to 2 bases and at J to 3 bases, leaving 6 bases not matched to a gene. In DNA form, the CDR3 reads TGTGCCAGCTCACCATCGATAGCGGGAGGGGGCTACGAGCAGTACTTC. Its protein is CASSPSIAGGGYEQYF. Variable domain in full (rest from reference TRBV18 and TRBJ2-7): NAGVMQNPRHLVRRRGQEARLRCSPMKGHSHVYWYRQLPEEGLKFMVYLQKENIIDESGMPKERFSAEFPKEGPSILRIQQVVRGDSAAYFCASSPSIAGGGYEQYFGPGTRLTVT.

The chain joins TRBV7-3 to TRBJ2-5; 8 bases match TRBD1. The CDR3 is made up of 16 amino acids. The junction had 13 bases not matched to a gene; V was cut back by 6 bases and J by 4 bases. Looked up from germline, CDR1 is SGHTA and CDR2 is FQGTGA. This chain's CDR3 is CASRGDLPRGRETQYF. The DNA for the CDR3 is TGTGCCAGCAGAGGTGACCTTCCCAGGGGGCGAGAGACCCAGTACTTC.

CDR3: CSVILPTYEQYF. In nucleotides, the CDR3 is TGCAGCGTGATACTGCCTACCTACGAGCAGTACTTC. The J gene is TRBJ2-5, the V gene TRBV29-1; D gene ambiguous. The J call is doubtful: the DNA matches TRBJ2-7 better. The length of the CDR3 is 12 residues. Germline lookup yields CDR1 SQVTM and CDR2 ANQGSEA.

The rearrangement uses TRBV9 and TRBJ2-5; D is possibly TRBD2 (7 bases). This CDR3 spans 14 amino acids. Germline V CDR1 and CDR2: SGDLS, YYNGEE. V shed 4 bases and J shed 1 base, with 11 bases lying between them. The CDR3, as DNA: TGTGCCAGCAGCAGGGGGGGCGTCCAAGAGACCCAGTACTTC. This translates into CASSRGGVQETQYF.

The rearrangement joins TRBV27 to TRBJ1-6; D remains ambiguous. Per the germline V gene, CDR1 is MNHEY and CDR2 is SMNVEV (reference sequence). There are 14 residues in the CDR3. V lost 3 bases and J 9 bases, leaving 12 bases between the germline ends. The CDR3 DNA sequence: TGTGCCAGCAGTTTCCCCGACATGGCTTCACCCCTCCACTTT. Its protein product is CASSFPDMASPLHF.

The CDR3 DNA reads as TGCGCCAGCAGCATCGGACAGGGGGCAGGAGGAAACACCATATATTTT. Protein product: CASSIGQGAGGNTIYF. The chain has TRBV5-1 and TRBJ1-3, with TRBD1 matching over 11 bases. The CDR3 is 16 amino acids. Germline values: CDR1 SGHRS, CDR2 YFSETQ. The V and J ends lost 4 bases and 4 bases, in that order; junction bases with no gene match: 7.

This rearrangement joins TRBV19 to TRBJ2-2; TRBD2 matches at 7 bases. Germline CDR1 and CDR2: LNHDA and SQIVND (reference sequence). V lost 1 base and J lost 0; bases outside the gene matches: 2. The CDR3 totals 16 residues. DNA for the CDR3: TGTGCCAGTAGTATAGCCGCGGGGGCGAACACCGGGGAGCTGTTTTTT. This gives the protein CASSIAAGANTGELFF.

This sequence joins TRBV10-3 and TRBJ2-1, with TRBD1 matching over 9 bases. CDR1 is ENHRY and CDR2 is SYGVKD in the germline V gene. V was clipped by 4 bases and J by 9 bases; unmatched bases: 10. The CDR3 has 15 residues. Here the CDR3 DNA reads TGTGCCATCAGTGGGACGGGACAGGGAACCGGTGAGCAGTTCTTC. Translating gives CAISGTGQGTGEQFF.

The chain employs TRBV5-1 and TRBJ1-3; D may be TRBD1 (5 bases). The germline V gene has CDR1 SGHRS and CDR2 YFSETQ. This CDR3 is built from 15 residues. The ends were cut back, 0 bases at V and 0 bases at J, with 7 bases in the middle. CDR3 sequence: CASSLVGGSGNTIYF. The CDR3 bases are TGCGCCAGCAGCTTGGTCGGGGGCTCTGGAAACACCATATATTTT.

The chain couples TRBV5-1 to TRBJ2-3; no reliable D call. The CDR3 covers 17 residues. With 4 bases removed from V and 2 bases from J, the gap between germline ends came to 20 bases. The V gene's germline CDR1 is SGHRS and CDR2 YFSETQ. DNA of the CDR3: TGCGCCAGCAGCACGCGGTCCACCCTATTCCTCACAGATACGCAGTATTTT. Protein sequence: CASSTRSTLFLTDTQYF.